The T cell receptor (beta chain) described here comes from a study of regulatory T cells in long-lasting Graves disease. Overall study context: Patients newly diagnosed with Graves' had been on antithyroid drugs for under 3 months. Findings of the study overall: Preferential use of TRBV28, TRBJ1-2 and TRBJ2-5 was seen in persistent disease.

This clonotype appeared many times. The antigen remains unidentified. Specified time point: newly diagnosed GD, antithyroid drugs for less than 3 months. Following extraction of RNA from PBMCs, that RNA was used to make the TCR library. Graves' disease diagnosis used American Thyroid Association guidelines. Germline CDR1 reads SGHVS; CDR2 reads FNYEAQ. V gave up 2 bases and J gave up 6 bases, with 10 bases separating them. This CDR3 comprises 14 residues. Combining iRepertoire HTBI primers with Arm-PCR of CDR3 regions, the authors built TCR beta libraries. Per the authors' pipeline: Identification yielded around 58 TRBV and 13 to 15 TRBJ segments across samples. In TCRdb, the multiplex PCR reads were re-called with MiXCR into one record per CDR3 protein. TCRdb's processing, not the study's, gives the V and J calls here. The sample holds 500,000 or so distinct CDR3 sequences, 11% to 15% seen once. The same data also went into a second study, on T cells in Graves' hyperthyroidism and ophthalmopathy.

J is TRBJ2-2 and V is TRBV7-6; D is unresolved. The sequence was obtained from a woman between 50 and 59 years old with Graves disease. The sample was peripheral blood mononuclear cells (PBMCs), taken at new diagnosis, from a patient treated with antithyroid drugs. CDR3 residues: CASSLLGPAGELFF. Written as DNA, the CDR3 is TGTGCCAGCAGCTTATTAGGACCCGCCGGGGAGCTGTTTTTT. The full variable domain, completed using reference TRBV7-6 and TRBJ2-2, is GAGVSQSPRYKVTKRGQDVALRCDPISGHVSLYWYRQALGQGPEFLTYFNYEAQQDKSGLPNDRFSAERPEGSISTLTIQRTEQRDSAMYRCASSLLGPAGELFFGEGSRLTVL.